The rows below give T cell receptor beta chains drawn from one sample of a study of blood T cell repertoires in COVID-19. Using immunoSEQ multiplex PCR, the repertoire was profiled, and TCRdb retains in-frame clones only, with some absent. The top ten clones hold roughly 2.9% of a sample with 150,000 to 200,000 clones, around 80% of them seen once. Sequencing was done on a sample of peripheral blood. These receptors all stem from a woman aged 55-70 years with acute or convalescent COVID-19. The CDR3 runs from the conserved cysteine through the conserved F or W. D genes are given only for firm matches. The listing skips clone size in some rows; elsewhere it reads once, few, many or a size class.

J gene | V gene | D gene | clone size | CDR3 protein | CDR3 DNA
TRBJ2-1 | TRBV6-6 | TRBD2 | . | CASSYLAGARYNEQFF | TGTGCCAGCAGTTATCTAGCGGGGGCCCGCTACAATGAGCAGTTCTTC
TRBJ1-2 | TRBV29-1 | . | . | CSADDRGYGYTF | TGCAGCGCTGACGACAGAGGCTATGGCTACACCTTC
TRBJ2-1 | TRBV7-3 | . | . | CASSPPESNEQFF | TGTGCCAGCAGCCCTCCCGAGAGCAATGAGCAGTTCTTC
TRBJ2-5 | TRBV9 | . | once | CASSGSTGLRTQYF | TGTGCCAGCAGCGGGTCGACAGGCCTACGGACCCAGTACTTC
TRBJ2-1 | TRBV9 | TRBD1 | . | CASSATGQGSYNEQFF | TGTGCCAGCAGCGCTACAGGACAGGGATCCTACAATGAGCAGTTCTTC
TRBJ2-7 | TRBV5-6 | . | many | CASSLPGPSSYEQYF | TGTGCCAGCAGCTTGCCGGGTCCCAGCTCCTACGAGCAGTACTTC
TRBJ2-1 | TRBV18 | TRBD1 | . | CASSPPGQGGNEQFF | TGTGCCAGCTCACCGCCGGGACAGGGAGGGAATGAGCAGTTCTTC
TRBJ1-6 | TRBV7-2 | . | . | CASSLRSGILNSPLHF | TGTGCCAGCAGCTTAAGATCGGGAATCCTCAATTCACCCCTCCACTTT
TRBJ2-1 | TRBV2 | TRBD2 | . | CASSVGRLAGGPSGNEQFF | TGTGCCAGCAGTGTCGGCCGACTAGCGGGGGGCCCCTCGGGGAATGAGCAGTTCTTC
TRBJ2-7 | TRBV10-3 | . | . | CAISEAQDLEQYF | TGTGCCATCAGTGAGGCACAGGACCTCGAGCAGTACTTC
TRBJ2-7 | TRBV6-5 | TRBD1 | . | CASTATGGGDEQYF | TGTGCCAGCACCGCGACAGGGGGCGGCGACGAGCAGTACTTC
TRBJ1-1 | TRBV18 | TRBD1 | . | CASSPTGQGVEAFF | TGTGCCAGCTCACCAACGGGACAGGGGGTTGAAGCTTTCTTT
TRBJ2-2 | TRBV6-5 | TRBD1 | . | CASSYPGTGGTGELFF | TGTGCCAGCAGTTACCCGGGGACAGGGGGTACCGGGGAGCTGTTTTTT
TRBJ2-3 | TRBV28 | TRBD2 | . | CASSPPGLVADTQYF | TGTGCCAGCAGTCCACCGGGACTAGTGGCAGATACGCAGTATTTT
TRBJ2-3 | TRBV9 | TRBD2 | . | CASSVGGGGLSTDTQYF | TGTGCCAGCAGCGTAGGAGGCGGGGGGCTTAGCACAGATACGCAGTATTTT
TRBJ2-7 | TRBV11-2 | . | . | CASSYSAPYEQYF | TGTGCCAGCAGCTATAGTGCTCCGTACGAGCAGTACTTC
TRBJ1-3 | TRBV7-9 | . | . | CASSSPRNTIYF | TGTGCCAGCAGCTCCCCTCGAAACACCATATATTTT
TRBJ2-7 | TRBV28 | TRBD1 | . | CASSLTGGHHEQYF | TGTGCCAGCAGTTTGACAGGGGGGCACCACGAGCAGTACTTC
TRBJ2-3 | TRBV18 | TRBD1 | . | CASSRGQGIARNTQYF | TGTGCCAGCTCACGGGGACAGGGGATAGCCAGGAATACGCAGTATTTT
TRBJ2-2 | TRBV7-8 | . | . | CASSLDTGELFF | TGTGCCAGCAGCCTCGACACCGGGGAGCTGTTTTTT
TRBJ2-7 | TRBV9 | TRBD1 | . | CASSSGGTGTNEQYF | TGTGCCAGCAGCTCAGGGGGGACAGGGACTAACGAGCAGTACTTC
TRBJ1-3 | TRBV18 | TRBD1 | once | CASSLYTGQTFSGNTIYF | TGTGCCAGCTCACTTTATACGGGACAGACCTTCTCTGGAAACACCATATATTTT
TRBJ2-7 | TRBV7-9 | TRBD1 | . | CASSDRVFGYEQYF | TGTGCCAGCAGTGACAGGGTTTTCGGCTACGAGCAGTACTTC
TRBJ1-5 | TRBV15 | . | . | CATRSGGFFSNQPQHF | TGTGCCACCAGGTCGGGGGGCTTCTTTAGCAATCAGCCCCAGCATTTT
TRBJ2-7 | TRBV5-1 | . | . | CASSWITGTSYEQYF | TGCGCCAGCAGCTGGATTACCGGGACAAGCTACGAGCAGTACTTC
TRBJ1-5 | TRBV19 | . | . | CASSITGGGNQPQHF | TGTGCCAGTAGTATCACGGGGGGCGGCAATCAGCCCCAGCATTTT
TRBJ2-7 | TRBV19 | TRBD1 | few | CASSIAGGKGEQYF | TGTGCCAGTAGTATAGCAGGGGGCAAAGGGGAGCAGTACTTC
TRBJ2-1 | TRBV4-1 | . | . | CASSQASGGAGRYNEQFF | TGCGCCAGCAGCCAAGCCTCCGGTGGGGCGGGGAGGTACAATGAGCAGTTCTTC
TRBJ1-3 | TRBV4-2 | . | . | CASSQEYGAGNTIYF | TGTGCCAGCAGCCAAGAGTACGGTGCTGGAAACACCATATATTTT
TRBJ1-1 | TRBV7-9 | TRBD1 | . | CASSLTGARGEAFF | TGTGCCAGCAGCTTAACAGGGGCCCGAGGAGAGGCTTTCTTT
TRBJ1-1 | TRBV2 | . | . | CASTPIRGKNTEAFF | TGTGCCAGCACCCCCATTCGGGGGAAGAACACTGAAGCTTTCTTT
TRBJ2-2 | TRBV24-1 | . | . | CATSAGDLNTGELFF | TGTGCCACCAGTGCGGGGGACTTGAACACCGGGGAGCTGTTTTTT
TRBJ1-5 | TRBV30 | . | . | CAWSPRGGVGHQPQHF | TGTGCCTGGAGTCCTAGGGGGGGCGTCGGCCATCAGCCCCAGCATTTT
TRBJ1-4 | TRBV4-2 | TRBD1 | . | CASSQDKGQGAEKLFF | TGTGCCAGCAGCCAAGATAAGGGACAGGGGGCTGAAAAACTGTTTTTT
TRBJ1-6 | TRBV7-9 | . | . | CASRPGAADNSPLHF | TGTGCCAGCAGGCCTGGGGCGGCCGATAATTCACCCCTCCACTTT
TRBJ2-5 | TRBV27 | . | . | CASSPPFVESQETQYF | TGTGCCAGCAGTCCCCCTTTTGTAGAGAGCCAAGAGACCCAGTACTTC
TRBJ2-3 | TRBV11-2 | TRBD2 | . | CASSSRISGGATDTQYF | TGTGCCAGCAGCTCTAGAATTAGCGGGGGGGCGACAGATACGCAGTATTTT
TRBJ1-2 | TRBV29-1 | TRBD1 | few | CSGGQTNYGYTF | TGCAGCGGGGGACAGACTAACTATGGCTACACCTTC
TRBJ1-2 | TRBV25-1 | . | once | CASSDTNYGYTF | TGTGCCAGCAGTGACACTAACTATGGCTACACCTTC
TRBJ1-5 | TRBV6-5 | TRBD1 | . | CASRSTGGARQPQHF | TGTGCCAGCAGATCGACAGGGGGAGCGCGGCAGCCCCAGCATTTT
TRBJ2-3 | TRBV4-3 | TRBD2 | . | CASSQDWAGGDTQYF | TGCGCCAGCAGCCAAGATTGGGCGGGGGGTGATACGCAGTATTTT
TRBJ1-2 | TRBV28 | TRBD1 | . | CASSLDRGYYGYTF | TGTGCCAGCAGCCTCGACAGGGGATACTATGGCTACACCTTC
TRBJ1-2 | TRBV24-1 | . | . | CATSDPQGKDYGYTF | TGTGCCACCAGTGACCCTCAGGGAAAAGACTATGGCTACACCTTC
TRBJ1-6 | TRBV9 | . | once | CASSVGWGGNNSPLHF | TGTGCCAGCAGCGTAGGATGGGGCGGGAATAATTCACCCCTCCACTTT
TRBJ2-7 | TRBV5-4 | TRBD2 | . | CASSTYSRGTYEQYF | TGTGCCAGCAGCACTTACTCGCGGGGGACCTACGAGCAGTACTTC
TRBJ1-5 | TRBV7-2 | TRBD1 | . | CASSLDGTANQPQHF | TGTGCCAGCAGCTTAGATGGGACAGCCAATCAGCCCCAGCATTTT
TRBJ2-7 | TRBV7-2 | . | . | CASSPISGEYEQYF | TGTGCCAGCAGCCCCATTAGCGGAGAATACGAGCAGTACTTC
TRBJ1-4 | TRBV11-2 | . | . | CASSLDAGGTNEKLFF | TGTGCCAGCAGCTTAGACGCAGGTGGAACTAATGAAAAACTGTTTTTT
TRBJ1-2 | TRBV18 | . | . | CASSPERVSNYGYTF | TGTGCCAGCTCACCCGAAAGAGTCTCTAACTATGGCTACACCTTC
TRBJ2-3 | TRBV9 | . | . | CASSVGTGTDTQYF | TGTGCCAGCAGCGTAGGGACAGGCACAGATACGCAGTATTTT
TRBJ2-1 | TRBV13 | TRBD2 | . | CASSLLAGGPGEQFF | TGTGCCAGCAGCTTACTAGCGGGGGGGCCGGGTGAGCAGTTCTTC
TRBJ1-1 | TRBV2 | . | . | CASRVQRNTEAFF | TGTGCCAGCAGGGTACAGAGGAACACTGAAGCTTTCTTT
TRBJ2-5 | TRBV18 | . | . | CASSRSTQETQYF | TGTGCCAGCTCACGAAGCACCCAAGAGACCCAGTACTTC
TRBJ2-3 | TRBV7-8 | TRBD2 | . | CASSLAWGGLAGLPTDTQYF | TGTGCCAGCAGCTTAGCTTGGGGGGGACTAGCGGGGCTACCCACAGATACGCAGTATTTT
TRBJ1-1 | TRBV6-2/TRBV6-3 | TRBD1 | . | CASSVYWTGGGNTEAFF | TGTGCCAGCAGTGTTTACTGGACAGGGGGCGGTAACACTGAAGCTTTCTTT